What follows are 15 T cell receptor beta chains derived from one specimen sequenced in a study of blood T cells in healthy people across ages. Alongside a J-beta primer mix, a sample-barcoded 5' primer served in a second PCR lasting roughly 6 to 11 cycles. One entry per CDR3 protein, called by TCRdb with MiXCR from the 5' RACE reads. The table includes about 780,000 distinct CDR3 sequences, about 59% detected once. Sequencing was performed on blood. These receptors were obtained from a man aged 25 to 40 in good health.

CDR3 sequence reads: CAIWEGGFYEQYF. The CDR3 DNA reads TGTGCCATCTGGGAAGGGGGCTTCTACGAGCAGTACTTC. The chain uses TRBV10-3 and TRBJ2-7; the match to TRBD1 covers 7 bases. CDR3 size: 13 residues. Germline V gene data show CDR1 as ENHRY and CDR2 as SYGVKD. The V segment lost 8 bases and the J segment 3 bases; nucleotides outside the gene matches: 7.

The rearrangement links TRBV28 to TRBJ2-5; possible D gene TRBD2, 6 bases. CDR1 is MDHEN, CDR2 SYDVKM, per germline. V shed 1 base and J shed 11 bases, with 20 bases lying between them. This CDR3 has 15 residues. DNA for the CDR3: TGTGCCAGCAGTTTATTTAGGCCAGCTAGCGATGAGCAGTACTTC. It is translated as CASSLFRPASDEQYF.

The genes are TRBV6-6 and TRBJ2-3; D may match TRBD1 or TRBD2 (5 bases each). The CDR3 spans 16 residues. Trimming pared 7 bases from V and 1 base from J, leaving 18 bases between. Per the germline V gene, CDR1 is MNHNY and CDR2 is SVGAGI (reference sequence). The CDR3 protein is CASTVSGGKGTDTQYF. In nucleotides, the CDR3 is TGTGCCAGCACGGTCTCTGGGGGTAAAGGCACAGATACGCAGTATTTT.

The genes are TRBV27 and TRBJ2-4; the D gene is possibly TRBD1 (6 bases). This CDR3 has 16 residues. V lost 8 bases to trimming and J lost 0 bases, with 17 bases between them. Germline-derived CDR1 and CDR2 are MNHEY and SMNVEV (reference sequence). The CDR3 DNA is TGTGCCAGCGCCTTGGGTGGCAGGGGAGCCAAAAACATTCAGTACTTC. This encodes CASALGGRGAKNIQYF.

DNA for the CDR3: TGTGCCAGCAGCTTGGCGGGAGCTACGCAGTATTTT. Its protein is CASSLAGATQYF. The rearrangement links TRBV7-3 to TRBJ2-3, with 7 bases that match TRBD2. The CDR3 length is 12 residues. Germline trimming cut 3 bases from V and 8 bases from J; bases unmatched to any gene: 2. The germline CDR1 and CDR2 sequences are SGHTA and FQGTGA.

The gene calls are TRBV12-3 or TRBV12-4 and TRBJ1-2; D uncertain. The V end lost 5 bases, the J end lost 8 bases, and 12 bases lay between the germline ends. The CDR3 extends over 12 amino acids. The CDR3 DNA is TGTGCCAGCAGTCCACATAGTAGCGGCTACACCTTC. Translated: CASSPHSSGYTF.

V gene TRBV4-3 combines with J gene TRBJ1-2; D remains ambiguous. Germline V gene data show CDR1 as LGHNA and CDR2 as YSLEER. CDR3 size: 16 residues. V was clipped by 0 bases and J by 7 bases, with 18 bases between them. DNA of the CDR3: TGCGCCAGCAGCCAAGACCACGGGCCAATGGAAAGTGGCTACACCTTC. Protein sequence: CASSQDHGPMESGYTF.

In its sample, this clonotype was seen once. The CDR3 loop is CASSLWASETQYF. The CDR3 DNA reads TGTGCCAGCAGCTTATGGGCTTCGGAGACCCAGTACTTC. The chain joins TRBV7-2 to TRBJ2-5; no clear D. V was shortened by 2 bases and J by 5 bases, with 9 bases between the two germline ends. This CDR3 region has 13 residues. Germline CDR1 and CDR2: SGHTA and FQGNSA.

The V call is TRBV29-1, the J call TRBJ2-3; 9 nucleotides line up with TRBD1. CDR3 length: 15 amino acids. Trimming removed 5 bases from V and 4 bases from J; junction bases left unmatched: 10. Germline V lookup: CDR1 SQVTM, CDR2 ANQGSEA. The CDR3: CSVTPGQGSSDTQYF. Written as DNA, the CDR3 is TGCAGCGTTACCCCGGGACAGGGTTCATCAGATACGCAGTATTTT.

V usage is TRBV3-1 and J usage is TRBJ2-3; D is possibly TRBD2 (5 bases). This CDR3 is 13 amino acids long. CDR1 and CDR2 from the germline V gene are LGHDT and YNNKEL (reference sequence). Trimming removed 3 bases at V and 9 bases at J, with 13 bases between. CDR3 protein: CASSHGELGTQYF. In DNA, the CDR3 is TGTGCCAGCAGCCACGGGGAGCTTGGGACGCAGTATTTT.

The chain uses TRBV6-6 and TRBJ1-6, with TRBD1 as a possible D gene (6 bases). The CDR3 is 16 amino acids. V lost 0 bases and J 7 bases, leaving 13 bases between the germline ends. Germline assignment: CDR1 MNHNY and CDR2 SVGAGI (reference sequence). CDR3 DNA sequence: TGTGCCAGCAGTTACTCCAGGGACATTCGAAATTCACCCCTCCACTTT. Its protein is CASSYSRDIRNSPLHF.

This clonotype was recorded only once. Here the CDR3 DNA reads TGTGCCAGCAGTTCGTTACGCGCACGGGAGACCCAGTACTTC. Translated: CASSSLRARETQYF. The rearrangement joins TRBV6-6 to TRBJ2-5, with D unclear. V was trimmed by 4 bases and J by 5 bases, leaving 14 bases between them. This CDR3 has 14 residues. Germline assignment: CDR1 MNHNY and CDR2 SVGAGI (reference sequence).

The V and J genes are TRBV29-1 and TRBJ2-3; 7 bases map to TRBD2. Germline V lookup: CDR1 SQVTM, CDR2 ANQGSEA. The J segment lost 2 bases and the V segment lost 3 bases, leaving 5 bases of the junction unmatched. The CDR3 is made up of 14 amino acids. CDR3 coding DNA: TGCAGCGTTGATGTTGCGGGGGTCACAGATACGCAGTATTTT. It codes for CSVDVAGVTDTQYF.

The chain links TRBV7-8 to TRBJ2-5; 11 bases agree with TRBD2. The J call may be wrong; the DNA end is better matched by TRBJ2-1. Germline loops: CDR1 SGHVS, CDR2 FQNEAQ. CDR3 length: 16 residues. The CDR3 reads CASSLVAGGYQETQFF. The CDR3 DNA follows: TGTGCCAGCAGCTTAGTAGCGGGGGGGTACCAAGAGACCCAGTTCTTC.

V gene TRBV24-1 combines with J gene TRBJ2-1, with D possibly being TRBD2 (6 bases). Trimming stripped 5 bases from V and 5 bases from J, with 21 bases between. Germline values: CDR1 KGHDR, CDR2 SFDVKD. This CDR3 is 17 amino acids long. CDR3 nucleotides: TGTGCCACCAGTGCCTTTCGTCCGGGACTGGGACACAATGAGCAGTTCTTC. Translated: CATSAFRPGLGHNEQFF.